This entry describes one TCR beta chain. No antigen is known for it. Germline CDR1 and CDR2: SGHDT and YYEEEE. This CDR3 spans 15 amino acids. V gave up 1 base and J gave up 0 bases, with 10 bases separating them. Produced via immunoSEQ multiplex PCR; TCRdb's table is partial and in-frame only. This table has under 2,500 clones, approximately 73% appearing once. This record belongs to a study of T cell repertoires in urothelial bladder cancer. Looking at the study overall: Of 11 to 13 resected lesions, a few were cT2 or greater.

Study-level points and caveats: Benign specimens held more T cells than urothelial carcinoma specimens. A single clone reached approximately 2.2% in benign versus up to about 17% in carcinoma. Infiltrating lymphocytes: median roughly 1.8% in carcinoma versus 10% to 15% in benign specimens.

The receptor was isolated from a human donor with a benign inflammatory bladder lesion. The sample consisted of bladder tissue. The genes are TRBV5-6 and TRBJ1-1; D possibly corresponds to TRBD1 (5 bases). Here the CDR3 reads CASSLLTGVNTEAFF. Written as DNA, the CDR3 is TGTGCCAGCAGCTTGCTAACAGGCGTGAACACTGAAGCTTTCTTT.